Listed below are T cell receptor beta chains from one sample, sequenced in a study of T cell responses to AZD1222 COVID-19 vaccine. Assay used: immunoSEQ multiplex PCR; TCRdb lists only in-frame clones, some missing. The sample yields just under 90,000 clones, about 90% seen once. The sample consisted of peripheral blood, taken on day 0 of MenACWY control vaccination. These receptors were taken from an adult in good health. The CDR3 runs from the conserved cysteine through the conserved F or W. The order of the fields is clone size, D gene, V gene, J gene, CDR3 protein, CDR3 DNA. The D gene is left open where the match is weak. Clone size appears in some rows only: once, few, many, or a class for an expanded clone.

-	TRBD1	TRBV6-1	TRBJ1-2	CASSDRDSLYGYTF	TGTGCCAGCAGTGACCGGGACAGCCTCTATGGCTACACCTTC
-	-	TRBV6-5	TRBJ1-1	CASRNQGGDTEAFF	TGTGCCAGCAGGAACCAGGGAGGGGACACTGAAGCTTTCTTT
-	TRBD1	TRBV30	TRBJ2-3	CAWSISGTEIFIGTDTQYF	TGTGCCTGGAGTATATCCGGGACAGAAATTTTTATCGGCACAGATACGCAGTATTTT
-	-	TRBV10-3	TRBJ1-4	CAISEDMGTPGEKLFF	TGTGCCATCAGTGAGGATATGGGGACGCCGGGGGAAAAACTGTTTTTT
-	TRBD2	TRBV19	TRBJ2-2	CASSILLAGSPGELFF	TGTGCCAGTAGTATATTACTAGCGGGGTCTCCCGGGGAGCTGTTTTTT
-	-	TRBV19	TRBJ1-2	CASSIDAETSAYGYTF	TGTGCCAGTAGTATAGACGCCGAGACGTCCGCCTATGGCTACACCTTC
-	-	TRBV18	TRBJ2-3	CASSPVGGGPADTQYF	TGTGCCAGCTCTCCGGTAGGTGGGGGTCCGGCAGATACGCAGTATTTT
-	TRBD1	TRBV9	TRBJ1-5	CASSTGGQPQHF	TGTGCCAGCAGCACAGGGGGCCAGCCCCAGCATTTT
-	TRBD2	TRBV7-2	TRBJ2-6	CASSLDPAGRGANVLTF	TGTGCCAGCAGCTTAGATCCAGCGGGGAGGGGGGCCAACGTCCTGACTTTC
-	-	TRBV6-5	TRBJ2-7	CASSLISGSVGEQYF	TGTGCCAGCAGTCTAATAAGCGGTTCCGTCGGGGAGCAGTACTTC
once	TRBD1	TRBV10-3	TRBJ1-1	CAIRRPGQGDTEAFF	TGTGCCATCAGAAGACCGGGACAGGGAGACACTGAAGCTTTCTTT
-	TRBD1	TRBV2	TRBJ1-1	CASTLDRGPNTEAFF	TGTGCCAGCACCCTTGACAGGGGCCCGAACACTGAAGCTTTCTTT
-	-	TRBV2	TRBJ1-1	CASSEAGGTEAFF	TGTGCCAGCAGTGAAGCCGGGGGCACTGAAGCTTTCTTT
-	TRBD1	TRBV3-1/TRBV3-2	TRBJ1-2	CASSHPGQGNYGYTF	TGTGCCAGCAGCCACCCCGGACAGGGCAACTATGGCTACACCTTC
-	TRBD1	TRBV4-3	TRBJ1-6	CASSTTGGNSPLHF	TGCGCCAGCAGTACGACAGGGGGAAATTCACCCCTCCACTTT
-	-	TRBV11-1	TRBJ1-5	CASSLGGSSNQPQHF	TGTGCCAGCAGCTTGGGGGGAAGCAGCAATCAGCCCCAGCATTTT
-	-	TRBV19	TRBJ1-4	CASSGQGNEKLFF	TGTGCCAGTAGTGGCCAGGGGAATGAAAAACTGTTTTTT
-	-	TRBV4-1	TRBJ2-1	CASSQGFSGAYNEQFF	TGCGCCAGCAGCCAAGGCTTCAGCGGTGCCTACAATGAGCAGTTCTTC
-	-	TRBV5-1	TRBJ2-3	CASSFGADTQYF	TGCGCCAGCAGCTTTGGGGCAGATACGCAGTATTTT
once	TRBD1	TRBV19	TRBJ1-6	CASSGLGQSINSPLHF	TGTGCCAGTAGTGGCCTGGGACAGTCAATTAATTCACCCCTCCACTTT
-	-	TRBV3-1/TRBV3-2	TRBJ1-5	CASSQQPSNQPQHF	TGTGCCAGCAGCCAACAGCCTAGCAATCAGCCCCAGCATTTT
-	-	TRBV5-1	TRBJ1-1	CASSWLSGEAFF	TGCGCCAGCAGCTGGCTCAGCGGTGAAGCTTTCTTT
-	TRBD1	TRBV6-5	TRBJ1-1	CASSSTGRNTEAFF	TGTGCCAGCAGCTCGACAGGGCGAAACACTGAAGCTTTCTTT
-	-	TRBV10-3	TRBJ1-2	CAISEPPPGGYTF	TGTGCCATCAGTGAGCCTCCTCCGGGTGGCTACACCTTC
-	-	TRBV2	TRBJ2-7	CASSWDPADYEQYF	TGTGCCAGCAGTTGGGACCCGGCGGACTACGAGCAGTACTTC
-	TRBD1	TRBV28	TRBJ1-1	CASSRRDRGRTEAFF	TGTGCCAGCAGCCGCCGGGACAGGGGGCGGACTGAAGCTTTCTTT
-	-	TRBV5-1	TRBJ1-3	CASTEDSGNTIYF	TGCGCCAGCACAGAGGACTCTGGAAACACCATATATTTT
-	-	TRBV7-8	TRBJ2-3	CASRRTPVAGPGANTQYF	TGTGCCAGCAGGCGAACCCCTGTTGCAGGCCCGGGGGCGAACACGCAGTATTTT
once	-	TRBV7-9	TRBJ2-7	CASTGSDYEQYF	TGTGCCAGCACGGGGAGCGACTACGAGCAGTACTTC
-	-	TRBV15	TRBJ1-2	CATSRDRSSYGYTF	TGTGCCACCAGCAGAGATCGGTCGAGCTATGGCTACACCTTC
-	TRBD2	TRBV24-1	TRBJ2-2	CATSDNREGGELFF	TGTGCCACCAGTGACAACCGGGAGGGAGGGGAGCTGTTTTTT
-	-	TRBV6-5	TRBJ1-2	CASSQGPANYGYTF	TGTGCCAGCAGCCAGGGACCTGCAAACTATGGCTACACCTTC
-	-	TRBV20-1	TRBJ1-2	CSASVTDGYTF	TGCAGTGCTAGCGTAACCGATGGCTACACCTTC
once	-	TRBV5-1	TRBJ2-5	CASSLRTVQETQYF	TGCGCCAGCAGCCTCCGGACGGTCCAAGAGACCCAGTACTTC
-	-	TRBV15	TRBJ1-5	CATSRDGKQPQHF	TGTGCCACCAGCAGAGATGGGAAACAGCCCCAGCATTTT
-	-	TRBV2	TRBJ1-2	CASAPIAGLYGYTF	TGTGCCAGCGCCCCCATCGCAGGTCTTTATGGCTACACCTTC
-	-	TRBV20-1	TRBJ2-3	CSVPGLDTQYF	TGCAGTGTTCCAGGGTTAGATACGCAGTATTTT
-	-	TRBV19	TRBJ1-1	CASSDQRNTEAFF	TGTGCCAGTAGTGATCAGAGGAACACTGAAGCTTTCTTT
-	-	TRBV6-5	TRBJ1-5	CASIGARVGQPQHF	TGTGCCAGCATCGGCGCCAGGGTTGGGCAGCCCCAGCATTTT
-	-	TRBV29-1	TRBJ2-7	CSIALGDGQYF	TGCAGTATCGCCCTAGGGGACGGACAGTACTTC
-	TRBD1	TRBV7-7	TRBJ2-7	CASSLRQGAEQYF	TGTGCCAGCAGCTTAAGACAGGGGGCCGAGCAGTACTTC
-	TRBD1	TRBV19	TRBJ1-1	CASSPGTVLTEAFF	TGTGCCAGTAGTCCCGGGACAGTCCTCACTGAAGCTTTCTTT
-	-	TRBV6-5	TRBJ1-5	CASSYSGGNQPQHF	TGTGCCAGCAGTTACTCGGGGGGGAATCAGCCCCAGCATTTT
-	-	TRBV7-9	TRBJ2-6	CASSLSVGALANVLTF	TGTGCCAGCAGCTTAAGCGTGGGGGCATTGGCCAACGTCCTGACTTTC
-	-	TRBV28	TRBJ2-5	CASSFEGIDLETQYF	TGTGCCAGCAGTTTCGAGGGGATAGATCTCGAGACCCAGTACTTC